These 26 T cell receptor beta chains came from one sample sequenced in a study of beta chain features in type 1 diabetes. Study-wide results and caveats: TCRB CDR3 length was moderately but significantly reduced in all four CD4+ subsets of Type 1 diabetes patients.

These receptors are not linked to any known antigen. What was sequenced were expressed TCRB transcripts, since all of the isolated RNA had been reverse transcribed. Measured with immunoSEQ multiplex PCR; TCRdb has only the in-frame clones, and not every one. The sample consists of some 640,000 clones, about 14% of them appearing once. Sequencing input: naive CD4+ T cells from blood. These receptors originate from a man younger than 35 with type 1 diabetes.

The CDR3 loop is CASSLVGGVSTDTQYF. The CDR3, as DNA: TGTGCCAGCAGCTTAGTTGGCGGGGTCTCTACAGATACGCAGTATTTT. The V gene is TRBV11-1, the J gene TRBJ2-3; maybe TRBD2 (6 bases). CDR3 length: 16 amino acids. Trimming took off 1 base at V and 3 bases at J, with 14 bases between the two ends. The germline CDR1 and CDR2 sequences are SGHAT and FQDESV (reference sequence).

This clone was detected a few times. The chain carries TRBV11-2 and TRBJ2-7; D is ambiguous. Germline CDR1 SGHAT, CDR2 FQNNGV. CDR3 length: 12 amino acids. Deletions cut 5 bases from V and 2 bases from J, with 7 bases between. CDR3 DNA: TGTGCCAGCAGCACCGTCACCTACGAGCAGTACTTC. It codes for CASSTVTYEQYF.

The CDR3 DNA is TGCGCCAGCAGCTTCGGGTATGACACTGAAGCTTTCTTT. Translated: CASSFGYDTEAFF. V and J are TRBV5-1 and TRBJ1-1; no firm D call. Between the trimmed V and J ends, which lost 2 bases and 3 bases, there was a span of 8 bases. The CDR3 contains 13 residues. Per germline, CDR1 SGHRS and CDR2 YFSETQ.

The chain links TRBV19 to TRBJ2-1; D might be TRBD1 (6 bases). Trimming stripped 5 bases from V and 6 bases from J, with 17 bases between. This CDR3 has 15 amino acids. CDR1 is LNHDA and CDR2 is SQIVND in the germline V gene (reference sequence). The CDR3 spells CASSPVRIRGNEQFF. CDR3 bases: TGTGCCAGTAGTCCAGTGCGGATCAGGGGCAATGAGCAGTTCTTC. Based on the CDR3 plus reference TRBV19 and TRBJ2-1, the full variable domain is DGGITQSPKYLFRKEGQNVTLSCEQNLNHDAMYWYRQDPGQGLRLIYYSQIVNDFQKGDIAEGYSVSREKKESFPLTVTSAQKNPTAFYLCASSPVRIRGNEQFFGPGTRLTVL.

V is TRBV28 and J is TRBJ2-7; D remains ambiguous. CDR1 and CDR2 from the germline V gene are MDHEN and SYDVKM. The CDR3 has 11 amino acids. V was cut by 4 bases and J by 2 bases, with 3 bases left in between. The CDR3 spells CASSSAYEQYF. Written as DNA, the CDR3 is TGTGCCAGCAGTTCCGCCTACGAGCAGTACTTC.

V usage is TRBV29-1 and J usage is TRBJ2-4; D not certain. The CDR3 covers 13 residues. Trimming cost V 3 bases and J 0 bases, with 6 bases left between them. Germline CDR1 SQVTM, CDR2 ANQGSEA. This CDR3 is CSVDALAKNIQYF. CDR3 in DNA: TGCAGCGTTGACGCTTTAGCCAAAAACATTCAGTACTTC.

The gene calls are TRBV10-3 and TRBJ2-1, with a possible D match to TRBD2 (6 bases). Trimming removed 11 bases at V and 8 bases at J, with 13 bases between. Per the germline V gene, CDR1 is ENHRY and CDR2 is SYGVKD. The CDR3 is 11 amino acids. The CDR3 sequence: CAVGGRDEQFF. CDR3 bases: TGTGCCGTGGGGGGAAGAGATGAGCAGTTCTTC.

This clone was seen only a few times. This rearrangement joins TRBV30 to TRBJ2-5; TRBD2 matches at 9 bases. Germline V CDR1 and CDR2: GTSNPN, SVGIG (reference sequence). Losses at the gene ends were 2 bases for V and 5 bases for J; bases not matched to a gene: 3. This CDR3 has 13 amino acids. The DNA of the CDR3 is TGTGCCTGGAGTTATGGACTAGCGGAGACCCAGTACTTC. Translating gives CAWSYGLAETQYF.

The chain links TRBV6-6 to TRBJ2-5; D unresolved. Germline loops: CDR1 MNHNY, CDR2 SVGAGI (reference sequence). The CDR3 covers 11 residues. V lost 11 bases and J 2 bases, leaving 9 bases between the germline ends. Here the CDR3 DNA reads TGTGCCGTGGGCACGCAAGAGACCCAGTACTTC. Protein product: CAVGTQETQYF.

This clone was found a few times. The J gene is TRBJ1-5, the V gene TRBV29-1; D unresolved. V dropped 4 bases and J dropped 0 bases, with 13 bases sitting between them. Germline V gene sequence: CDR1 SQVTM, CDR2 ANQGSEA. The CDR3 loop spans 15 amino acids. The DNA for the CDR3 is TGCAGCGTTGTTGACGGTCGTCATAGCAATCAGCCCCAGCATTTT. It encodes CSVVDGRHSNQPQHF.

The rearrangement joins TRBV19 to TRBJ1-2; D is perhaps TRBD1 (6 bases). CDR1 and CDR2 from the germline V gene are LNHDA and SQIVND (reference sequence). CDR3 length: 13 amino acids. V was shortened by 5 bases and J by 0 bases, with 7 bases between the two germline ends. DNA of the CDR3: TGTGCCAGTAGTCGGACAGCTAACTATGGCTACACCTTC. As protein: CASSRTANYGYTF.

The V call is TRBV7-2, the J call TRBJ1-4; D gene uncertain. CDR1 is SGHTA, CDR2 FQGNSA, per germline. This CDR3 is 14 amino acids long. The V end lost 5 bases, the J end lost 0 bases, and 7 bases lay between the germline ends. CDR3 protein: CASSRGTTNEKLFF. The CDR3 DNA reads TGTGCCAGCAGCCGGGGTACAACTAATGAAAAACTGTTTTTT.

This clone was seen a few times. V usage is TRBV5-6 and J usage is TRBJ2-5, with D unclear. The CDR3 totals 12 residues. The V gene's germline CDR1 is SGHDT and CDR2 YYEEEE. Trimming shortened V by 4 bases and J by 0 bases, and 4 bases separated the two germline ends. The CDR3 loop reads CASSLHQETQYF. The DNA for the CDR3 is TGTGCCAGCAGCCTCCACCAAGAGACCCAGTACTTC. Based on the CDR3 plus reference TRBV5-6 and TRBJ2-5, the full variable domain is DAGVTQSPTHLIKTRGQQVTLRCSPKSGHDTVSWYQQALGQGPQFIFQYYEEEERQRGNFPDRFSGHQFPNYSSELNVNALLLGDSALYLCASSLHQETQYFGPGTRLLVL.

The table lists this clone with a few counts. The genes are TRBV25-1 and TRBJ1-1; D call uncertain. Germline V gene data show CDR1 as MGHDK and CDR2 as SYGVNS. The V end was cut by 1 base, the J end by 3 bases, with 9 bases between. The CDR3 is 14 residues long. In DNA form, the CDR3 reads TGTGCCAGCAGTGAATTGTCAAGGGACACTGAAGCTTTCTTT. Its translation: CASSELSRDTEAFF.

The rearrangement joins TRBV7-9 to TRBJ2-7, with 8 bases lining up with TRBD1. Losses at the gene ends were 4 bases for V and 6 bases for J; bases not matched to a gene: 5. The CDR3 consists of 13 residues. CDR1 and CDR2 (germline): SEHNR, FQNEAQ (reference sequence). The chain's CDR3 is CASSSTGEREQYF. CDR3 coding DNA: TGTGCCAGCAGCTCGACAGGGGAGCGCGAGCAGTACTTC.

The DNA for the CDR3 is TGTGCCAGTAGTCCAAGGACCGCCCGCCCCTACGAGCAGTACTTC. Translated: CASSPRTARPYEQYF. The chain combines TRBV19 with TRBJ2-7; D is uncertain. Germline-derived CDR1 and CDR2 are LNHDA and SQIVND (reference sequence). The CDR3 has 15 amino acids. The germline V and J ends were trimmed by 5 bases and 2 bases, with 16 bases remaining between them.

This clone was counted a few times. The rearrangement joins TRBV6-5 to TRBJ2-1; tentatively, D is TRBD2 (5 bases). The ends were cut back, 5 bases at V and 0 bases at J, with 11 bases in the middle. In germline, CDR1 is MNHEY, CDR2 SVGAGI. This CDR3 has 15 residues. The CDR3 loop reads CASSRSGSSYNEQFF. CDR3 nucleotide sequence: TGTGCCAGCAGTCGCAGCGGAAGCTCCTACAATGAGCAGTTCTTC.

The rearrangement joins TRBV18 to TRBJ1-4; TRBD1 is a possible D gene (6 bases). Germline lookup yields CDR1 KGHSH and CDR2 LQKENI. V lost 4 bases, J lost 7 bases, and 19 bases lay in between. This CDR3 region has 16 residues. The CDR3 sequence is CASSLNQQGMGEKLFF. In nucleotides, the CDR3 is TGTGCCAGCTCACTTAACCAACAGGGCATGGGTGAAAAACTGTTTTTT.

The genes are TRBV10-3 and TRBJ1-2, with D hard to call. The V gene's germline CDR1 is ENHRY and CDR2 SYGVKD. The CDR3 spans 13 residues. Trimming removed 3 bases from V and 4 bases from J, with 9 bases in between. DNA of the CDR3: TGTGCCATCAGTGAAGGGCTTGGCTATGGCTACACCTTC. Translated, it gives CAISEGLGYGYTF.

The chain is built from TRBV7-6 and TRBJ1-5; D perhaps matches TRBD1 (5 bases). V lost 4 bases, J lost 8 bases, and 12 bases lay in between. Germline CDR1 is SGHVS and CDR2 is FNYEAQ. The CDR3 has 13 amino acids. The CDR3 protein is CASSSGQVEPQHF. CDR3 bases: TGTGCCAGCAGCTCAGGGCAGGTAGAGCCCCAGCATTTT.

J is TRBJ1-5 and V is TRBV9, with D unresolved. The germline V gene encodes CDR1 SGDLS and CDR2 YYNGEE. The CDR3 runs 12 residues. Trimming took 4 bases from V and 8 from J, leaving 10 bases between them. CDR3 loop: CASSQGKEPQHF. DNA for the CDR3: TGTGCCAGCAGCCAAGGGAAGGAGCCCCAGCATTTT.

This clone has just a few counts. The chain has TRBV5-4 and TRBJ2-1; TRBD2 might be the D (5 bases). The length of the CDR3 is 14 residues. Trimming removed 6 bases from V and 0 bases from J, with 10 bases in between. Germline CDR1 and CDR2: SGHNT and YYREEE (reference sequence). The CDR3 region is CASNSRVSYNEQFF. As DNA, the CDR3 is TGTGCCAGCAACTCGAGGGTCTCCTACAATGAGCAGTTCTTC.

The chain couples TRBV27 to TRBJ2-5; 7 bases line up with TRBD1. This CDR3 is 15 amino acids long. V gave up 5 bases and J gave up 4 bases; unmatched junction bases: 10. CDR1 is MNHEY and CDR2 is SMNVEV in the germline V gene (reference sequence). The CDR3 loop reads CASSPRTGQTETQYF. Written as DNA, the CDR3 is TGTGCCAGCAGTCCCCGGACAGGTCAGACAGAGACCCAGTACTTC.

Written as DNA, the CDR3 is TGTGCCAGCAGTTACGAGACAGGGGCCTCCTACGAGCAGTACTTC. Its translation: CASSYETGASYEQYF. The J gene is TRBJ2-7, the V gene TRBV6-5; the match to TRBD1 covers 8 bases. This CDR3 contains 15 residues. Germline loops: CDR1 MNHEY, CDR2 SVGAGI. The ends lost 2 bases at V and 0 bases at J; junction bases unmatched: 3.

The rearrangement uses TRBV14 and TRBJ1-1; no clear D gene. The CDR3 sequence is 13 residues long. The V end lost 4 bases, the J end lost 0 bases, and 6 bases lay between the germline ends. CDR1 and CDR2 from the germline V gene are SGHDN and FVKESK. Here the CDR3 reads CASSPSLNTEAFF. CDR3 nucleotides: TGTGCCAGCAGCCCGAGCTTGAACACTGAAGCTTTCTTT.

The genes are TRBV9 and TRBJ2-3, with D maybe TRBD1 (5 bases). The CDR3 extends over 15 amino acids. Between the trimmed V and J ends, which lost 4 bases and 1 base, there was a span of 13 bases. Germline V gene data show CDR1 as SGDLS and CDR2 as YYNGEE. The CDR3 nucleotides read TGTGCCAGCAGCATGGGGCTTAGACGCACAGATACGCAGTATTTT. It specifies CASSMGLRRTDTQYF.